What follows are 21 T cell receptor beta chains derived from one specimen sequenced in a study of shared clonotypes between healthy human individuals. Libraries were prepared by immunoSEQ multiplex PCR; TCRdb keeps only in-frame clonotypes and omits some of them. Counted here are fewer than 850,000 clones, about 90% occurring once; the ten biggest clones make up more than 30%. Source material: memory CD8+ T cells from PBMCs. Subset described: CD45RO+ cells pooled with CCR7-negative TemRA cells. Every receptor here comes from a man aged 18 to 30 in good health. Some clones in this sample may be carry-over from other donors' samples.

V is TRBV5-4 and J is TRBJ2-7; D remains ambiguous. This CDR3 comprises 13 residues. Germline CDR1 reads SGHNT; CDR2 reads YYREEE (reference sequence). V lost 1 base to trimming and J lost 2 bases, with 7 bases between them. The CDR3 loop reads CASSLHLTYEQYF. The CDR3 region has the DNA TGTGCCAGCAGCTTGCACCTGACCTACGAGCAGTACTTC. The variable domain in full, with the rest retrieved from reference TRBV5-4 and TRBJ2-7, is ETGVTQSPTHLIKTRGQQVTLRCSSQSGHNTVSWYQQALGQGPQFIFQYYREEENGRGNFPPRFSGLQFPNYSSELNVNALELDDSALYLCASSLHLTYEQYFGPGTRLTVT.

This chain links TRBV9 with TRBJ1-4; 8 nucleotides line up with TRBD1. The CDR3 length is 15 residues. With 3 bases clipped from V and 5 bases from J, the junction kept 6 bases outside the gene matches. Germline assignment: CDR1 SGDLS and CDR2 YYNGEE. The CDR3 sequence: CASSAAGGFNEKLFF. The CDR3 coding sequence is TGTGCCAGCAGCGCCGCAGGGGGCTTCAATGAAAAACTGTTTTTT.

The chain couples TRBV7-3 to TRBJ1-1; D not resolved. The V gene lost 6 bases and the J gene lost 1 base, with 12 bases spanning the gap. The CDR3 spans 14 residues. Germline-derived CDR1 and CDR2 are SGHTA and FQGTGA. For the CDR3, the DNA is TGTGCCAGCAGTCCAGAGCCAAAGAACACTGAAGCTTTCTTT. Translating gives CASSPEPKNTEAFF.

The V and J genes are TRBV11-2 and TRBJ2-2; D is ambiguous. CDR3 length: 16 residues. Trimming stripped 3 bases from V and 5 bases from J, with 16 bases between. Germline CDR1 reads SGHAT; CDR2 reads FQNNGV. CDR3 nucleotide sequence: TGTGCCAGCAGCTTTTCCGCCCGATTTTTAACCGGGGAGCTGTTTTTT. This gives the protein CASSFSARFLTGELFF.

The genes are TRBV4-3 and TRBJ2-7; 14 bases agree with TRBD2. CDR3 length: 14 residues. V lost 1 base to trimming and J lost 12 bases; unmatched junction nucleotides: 5. Germline V gives CDR1 LGHNA, CDR2 YSLEER. The CDR3 DNA sequence: TGCGCCAGCAGCCAAGGCGGGACTAGCGGGAGAGTGTACTTC. Encoded protein: CASSQGGTSGRVYF.

The chain employs TRBV6-1 and TRBJ2-7, with 7 nucleotides matching TRBD1. Germline-derived CDR1 and CDR2 are MNHNS and SASEGT. V lost 4 bases to trimming and J lost 3 bases; unmatched junction nucleotides: 9. This CDR3 region has 15 residues. The CDR3: CASSALTGTVYEQYF. The CDR3 nucleotides read TGTGCCAGCAGTGCCTTAACCGGGACAGTCTACGAGCAGTACTTC.

The chain has TRBV30 and TRBJ2-2; no firm D call. Trimming took 2 bases from V and 0 from J, leaving 10 bases between them. This CDR3 has 15 amino acids. CDR1 and CDR2 from the germline V gene are GTSNPN and SVGIG (reference sequence). CDR3 DNA sequence: TGTGCCTGGAGTCCAACGTTAGCGAACACCGGGGAGCTGTTTTTT. This gives the protein CAWSPTLANTGELFF.

For this clone: Given a far larger clone just one base away, this is likely a sequencing read error. This chain uses TRBV4-3 with TRBJ2-7, with TRBD1 as a possible D gene (6 bases). The germline CDR1 and CDR2 sequences are LGHNA and YSLEER. There are 13 residues in the CDR3. CDR3 residues: CAGSQAQGYEQYF. CDR3 nucleotide sequence: TGCGCCGGCAGCCAGGCACAGGGCTACGAGCAGTACTTC.

Concerning this clone itself: The sample has other DNA sequences that encode this CDR3 too. The CDR3 reads CASSLVGGSYEQYF. The DNA for the CDR3 is TGTGCCAGCAGTTTAGTCGGGGGCTCCTACGAGCAGTACTTC. The gene calls are TRBV28 and TRBJ2-7; tentatively, D is TRBD2 (6 bases). Germline CDR1 is MDHEN and CDR2 is SYDVKM. Deletions cut 2 bases from V and 0 bases from J, with 8 bases between. The CDR3 is made up of 14 amino acids.

The chain is built from TRBV28 and TRBJ1-5; D is unresolved. The germline gives CDR1 MDHEN, CDR2 SYDVKM. V was pared by 6 bases and J by 1 base, with 13 bases between. The CDR3 loop spans 15 amino acids. For the CDR3, the DNA is TGTGCCAGCAGCCCCAATATAGAAAGCAATCAGCCCCAGCATTTT. It translates to CASSPNIESNQPQHF.

V usage is TRBV30 and J usage is TRBJ2-5, with D possibly TRBD2 on 6 matching bases. Between the trimmed V and J ends, which lost 3 bases and 4 bases, there was a span of 18 bases. Germline V gene lookup returns CDR1 GTSNPN and CDR2 SVGIG (reference sequence). The CDR3 runs to 15 residues. The CDR3 spells CAWRGAGRDRETQYF. The DNA of the CDR3 is TGTGCCTGGAGAGGGGCGGGGCGGGATCGAGAGACCCAGTACTTC.

On this clone itself: At one end, the junction sequence differs from germline, possibly due to a read error. This rearrangement joins TRBV7-9 to TRBJ2-7; tentative D call: TRBD1 (6 bases). CDR3 length equals 12 residues. Germline values: CDR1 SEHNR, CDR2 FQNEAQ (reference sequence). The CDR3 nucleotides read TGTGCCAGCAGCTTAGTCCAGGGGCCGTCTAACTTC. It is translated as CASSLVQGPSNF.

The chain carries TRBV11-3 and TRBJ2-1; 8 positions match TRBD2. V lost 5 bases to trimming and J lost 3 bases; unmatched junction nucleotides: 12. CDR3 length: 17 amino acids. Per germline, CDR1 SGHNT and CDR2 YENEEA. CDR3 sequence: CASSNPFSGEDYNEQFF. DNA for the CDR3: TGTGCCAGCAGCAACCCTTTTAGCGGGGAGGACTACAATGAGCAGTTCTTC.

A single count supports this clone. The J gene is TRBJ1-3, the V gene TRBV4-1; unclear D gene. The CDR3 runs 14 residues. Per the germline V gene, CDR1 is MGHRA and CDR2 is YSYEKL. V lost 4 bases to trimming and J lost 1 base, with 8 bases between them. Written as DNA, the CDR3 is TGCGCCAGCAGCCCCCCGCCTTCTGGAAACACCATATATTTT. Its translation is CASSPPPSGNTIYF.

The chain has TRBV19 and TRBJ2-7; D possibly corresponds to TRBD1 (6 bases). The CDR3 totals 14 residues. The germline gives CDR1 LNHDA, CDR2 SQIVND (reference sequence). Between the trimmed V and J ends, which lost 6 bases and 2 bases, there was a span of 14 bases. The CDR3 nucleotides read TGTGCCAGTAGAACTAGGGGGAGTCCCTACGAGCAGTACTTC. Encoded protein: CASRTRGSPYEQYF.

This chain uses TRBV4-3 with TRBJ2-7; 7 nucleotides match TRBD1. From germline, CDR1 is LGHNA and CDR2 YSLEER. J gave up 6 bases and V 0 bases, and 5 bases lay outside the gene matches. The CDR3 runs 14 residues. The CDR3 loop reads CASSQDRRGLEQYF. The DNA for the CDR3 is TGCGCCAGCAGCCAAGATCGTAGGGGGCTCGAGCAGTACTTC.

V and J are TRBV2 and TRBJ1-2; D gene unclear. Trimming took off 5 bases at V and 3 bases at J, with 7 bases between the two ends. Germline V gene sequence: CDR1 SNHLY, CDR2 FYNNEI. There are 12 residues in the CDR3. The CDR3 DNA is TGTGCCAGCAGTTCCCGTTACTATGGCTACACCTTC. It yields the protein CASSSRYYGYTF.

In its sample, this clone was seen a few times. The J gene is TRBJ2-7, the V gene TRBV10-1, with 10 bases matching TRBD2. The CDR3 sequence is 13 residues long. The V gene end was trimmed by 3 bases and the J gene end by 10 bases; junction bases not matched to a gene: 6. Germline values: CDR1 WNHNN, CDR2 SYGVQD (reference sequence). CDR3 DNA sequence: TGCGCCAGCAGTGATTCTCTAGCGGGAGAACAGTACTTC. Translation: CASSDSLAGEQYF.

V usage is TRBV5-6 and J usage is TRBJ2-6, with D possibly matching TRBD2 (5 bases). The CDR3 extends over 18 amino acids. The germline V gene has CDR1 SGHDT and CDR2 YYEEEE. The V end lost 0 bases, the J end lost 4 bases, and 17 bases lay between the germline ends. For the CDR3, the DNA is TGTGCCAGCAGCTTGGTATCAGGAAGCGGATGGGGGGCCAACGTCCTGACTTTC. Protein product: CASSLVSGSGWGANVLTF. Complete variable domain (other parts from reference TRBV5-6 and TRBJ2-6): DAGVTQSPTHLIKTRGQQVTLRCSPKSGHDTVSWYQQALGQGPQFIFQYYEEEERQRGNFPDRFSGHQFPNYSSELNVNALLLGDSALYLCASSLVSGSGWGANVLTFGAGSRLTVL.

This rearrangement joins TRBV27 to TRBJ2-7, with a weak D call TRBD1 (6 bases). The CDR3 consists of 16 residues. CDR1 and CDR2 (germline): MNHEY, SMNVEV (reference sequence). The germline V and J ends were trimmed by 4 bases and 2 bases, with 18 bases remaining between them. CDR3 sequence (DNA): TGTGCCAGCAGTTCTCCGTCAGGGGTTCCTACCTACGAGCAGTACTTC. Translating it yields CASSSPSGVPTYEQYF.

The CDR3 DNA reads TGTGCCAGCAGCCCTGGGTGGGATGAGCAGTTCTTC. This sequence encodes CASSPGWDEQFF. The chain has TRBV5-4 and TRBJ2-1; D is unclear. This CDR3 is 12 amino acids long. CDR1 is SGHNT, CDR2 YYREEE, per germline (reference sequence). The V gene lost 4 bases and the J gene lost 8 bases, with 10 bases spanning the gap.